This T cell receptor beta chain originates from a study of blood T cell repertoires in COVID-19. Looking at the study overall: From the United States, Italy and Spain came samples of acute and convalescent COVID-19. T cells, B-cell-depleted T cells, or PBMCs supplied cDNA or gDNA.

Methods used by the authors: The authors estimated nucleated cell counts from reference gene primer amplification. Generated by immunoSEQ multiplex PCR, the TCRdb table keeps only in-frame clones and is missing some. V and J calls plus clone size are reproduced from that table; the DNA served to infer D and trimming. The sample lists around 250,000 clones; roughly 85% were seen once. V dropped 5 bases and J dropped 12; count of bases not matched to a gene: 15. The CDR3 covers 15 residues. Germline CDR1 MNHEY, CDR2 SMNVEV (reference sequence). The chain combines TRBV27 with TRBJ2-1; TRBD1 aligns across 8 bases. Sample: peripheral blood. The receptor was isolated from a man aged 50 to 59 with active or convalescent COVID-19. CDR3 sequence (DNA): TGTGCCAGCAGTCCCTACGGGGCAGGGGGCACGGGGCAGTTCTTC. Translation: CASSPYGAGGTGQFF.